This section outlines one TCR beta chain sequence together with its context. The sample is drawn from a study of blood T cell repertoires in COVID-19. Study-level background: Acute and convalescent COVID-19 specimens originated in the United States, Italy and Spain. Sample material is recorded as cDNA or gDNA derived from T cells, B-cell-depleted T cells, or PBMCs.

This CDR3 contains 15 residues. Study processing details: It was from reference gene primer amplification that nucleated cell counts were estimated. Profiled with immunoSEQ multiplex PCR; TCRdb holds only in-frame clones, not every one. V, J and clone size were drawn from that table, and D and trimming were deduced from the DNA. The data contain 40,000 to 60,000 clones, roughly 86% of them singletons. The rearrangement joins TRBV21-1 to TRBJ2-1; the table calls TRBD2, which could not be checked here. TRBV21-1 is designated a pseudogene. The source material was peripheral blood. This receptor was taken from a man aged 40-49 years with active COVID-19. This chain's CDR3 is CASSVPSVQYNEQFF. In nucleotides, the CDR3 is TGTGCCAGCAGCGTGCCTAGCGTTCAGTACAATGAGCAGTTCTTC.